The 9 T cell receptor beta chains given below trace back to one sample, sequenced in a study of shared clonotypes between healthy human individuals. TCRdb keeps only in-frame clones here, not all; method: immunoSEQ multiplex PCR. The table has some 680,000 clones, roughly 73% seen once. The sequenced material came from memory CD4+ T cells sorted from blood. The sample's subset: CD45RA-negative fraction. The receptors were gathered from a woman aged 25-40 years in good health.

The gene calls are TRBV18 and TRBJ1-5; no reliable D call. CDR1 and CDR2 from the germline V gene are KGHSH and LQKENI. The CDR3 totals 17 residues. The germline V and J ends were trimmed by 0 bases and 2 bases, with 14 bases remaining between them. DNA for the CDR3: TGTGCCAGCTCACCACCGAATCCGGGGAGGGGCAATCAGCCCCAGCATTTT. Encoded protein: CASSPPNPGRGNQPQHF.

This sequence joins TRBV28 and TRBJ1-5; D not resolved. The V gene's germline CDR1 is MDHEN and CDR2 SYDVKM. CDR3 length: 14 residues. Trimming shortened V by 2 bases and J by 4 bases, and 9 bases separated the two germline ends. CDR3 in amino acids: CASSLEVRNQPQHF. CDR3 nucleotides: TGTGCCAGCAGTTTAGAAGTCCGTAATCAGCCCCAGCATTTT.

V and J are TRBV27 and TRBJ1-2; D is possibly TRBD1 (5 bases). V was trimmed by 6 bases and J by 2 bases, leaving 10 bases between them. This CDR3 region has 13 residues. CDR1 is MNHEY and CDR2 is SMNVEV in the germline V gene (reference sequence). The CDR3 here is CASRQDRNYGYTF. Here the CDR3 DNA reads TGTGCCAGCAGACAAGACAGAAACTATGGCTACACCTTC.

In its sample, this clone was seen once. V usage is TRBV6-6 and J usage is TRBJ2-2, with no clear D. The germline V gene encodes CDR1 MNHNY and CDR2 SVGAGI (reference sequence). Trimming removed 9 bases from V and 4 bases from J, with 12 bases in between. This CDR3 has 13 amino acids. The CDR3 nucleotides read TGTGCCAGTGTTTACAGACCCACCGGGGAGCTGTTTTTT. This codes for CASVYRPTGELFF.

The V call is TRBV5-8, the J call TRBJ1-1; 7 positions match TRBD1. V trimming: 0 bases; J trimming: 1 base; junction bases outside the gene matches: 6. The CDR3 sequence is 16 residues long. Germline V gives CDR1 SGHTS, CDR2 YDEGEE. The CDR3 reads CASSLAGGAWNTEAFF. In DNA, the CDR3 is TGTGCCAGCAGCTTGGCAGGGGGAGCTTGGAACACTGAAGCTTTCTTT.

This chain uses TRBV5-1 with TRBJ1-2; D is unclear. From germline, CDR1 is SGHRS and CDR2 YFSETQ. The CDR3 sequence is 17 residues long. V lost 0 bases to trimming and J lost 0 bases, with 15 bases between them. CDR3: CASSLEGGSSANYGYTF. The CDR3 nucleotides are TGCGCCAGCAGCTTGGAGGGTGGGAGTTCGGCTAACTATGGCTACACCTTC.

The chain carries TRBV19 and TRBJ1-2; 7 bases are shared with TRBD1. This CDR3 contains 16 residues. Germline assignment: CDR1 LNHDA and CDR2 SQIVND (reference sequence). The V segment lost 0 bases and the J segment 1 base; nucleotides outside the gene matches: 5. The CDR3 loop is CASSIDAGTVNYGYTF. CDR3 coding DNA: TGTGCCAGTAGTATAGACGCCGGGACAGTTAACTATGGCTACACCTTC.

This chain connects TRBV2 to TRBJ2-5; 11 bases are shared with TRBD2. CDR1 and CDR2 (germline): SNHLY, FYNNEI. The CDR3 loop spans 13 amino acids. J lost 2 bases, V lost 8 bases, and 1 base had no gene match. Here the CDR3 reads CASGTSGQETQYF. The CDR3 bases are TGTGCCAGCGGGACTAGCGGACAAGAGACCCAGTACTTC. Combining the CDR3 with reference TRBV2 and TRBJ2-5 gives the whole variable domain EPEVTQTPSHQVTQMGQEVILRCVPISNHLYFYWYRQILGQKVEFLVSFYNNEISEKSEIFDDQFSVERPDGSNFTLKIRSTKLEDSAMYFCASGTSGQETQYFGPGTRLLVL.

V gene TRBV7-7 combines with J gene TRBJ2-7; D may correspond to TRBD1 or TRBD2 (5 bases each). The length of the CDR3 is 15 residues. Germline CDR1 SSHAT, CDR2 FNYEAQ (reference sequence). The V end was cut by 1 base, the J end by 1 base, with 11 bases between. The CDR3 loop is CASSLGDPDSYEQYF. The CDR3 nucleotides are TGTGCCAGCAGCTTAGGGGACCCCGATTCCTACGAGCAGTACTTC. Based on the CDR3 plus reference TRBV7-7 and TRBJ2-7, the full variable domain is GAGVSQSPRYKVTKRGQDVTLRCDPISSHATLYWYQQALGQGPEFLTYFNYEAQPDKSGLPSDRFSAERPEGSISTLTIQRTEQRDSAMYRCASSLGDPDSYEQYFGPGTRLTVT.